These 8 T cell receptor beta chains originate from one sample sequenced in a study of T cells in Graves' hyperthyroidism and ophthalmopathy (dated by TCRdb to the late 2010s). Receptors were amplified or captured by multiplex PCR. Sequencing relied on an Illumina HiSeq 2000. The TCR beta CDR3 regions were amplified from the RNA transcripts. The TCR CDR3 was subjected to a first round of RT-PCR using the HTBI primer set and the Qiagen OneStep RT-PCR kit. TCRdb ran its own pipeline on the public reads, namely fastp trimming at Q25 and MiXCR clone calling, and kept in-frame beta chains. All rows with the same CDR3 protein become a single entry with the most common DNA and genes. Recorded for this sample are about 580,000 distinct CDR3 sequences; 46% of them occurred a single time. The ten biggest clones cover about 7.8% of the sample. The sequenced material came from peripheral blood or thyroid tissue (not recorded which). Receptors originate from a woman between 18 and 30 years old with Graves' hyperthyroidism.

This clonotype was recorded many times. V and J are TRBV7-2 and TRBJ1-1; 11 bases map to TRBD1. Per the germline V gene, CDR1 is SGHTA and CDR2 is FQGNSA. The V gene end was trimmed by 3 bases and the J gene end by 10 bases; junction bases not matched to a gene: 4. The CDR3 extends over 13 amino acids. CDR3 DNA sequence: TGTGCCAGCAGCTTGGACAGGGGGCGCGGAGCTTTCTTT. Protein sequence: CASSLDRGRGAFF.

V gene TRBV29-1 combines with J gene TRBJ1-2; 8 nucleotides match TRBD1. CDR3 length: 13 amino acids. CDR1 and CDR2 (germline): SQVTM, ANQGSEA. The V and J ends lost 1 base and 6 bases, in that order; junction bases with no gene match: 4. DNA for the CDR3: TGCAGCGTTGAAGGACAGGGGCCCGATGGCTACACCTTC. Protein sequence: CSVEGQGPDGYTF.

The chain links TRBV15 to TRBJ1-2, with D maybe TRBD1 (5 bases). V was shortened by 0 bases and J by 10 bases, with 24 bases between the two germline ends. This CDR3 has 17 amino acids. Germline lookup yields CDR1 LNHNV and CDR2 YYDKDF (reference sequence). In DNA, the CDR3 is TGTGCCACCAGCAGAGATCAAGGGTTCCGGGACTATGGCGACTACACCTTC. Its translation: CATSRDQGFRDYGDYTF.

This sequence joins TRBV7-9 and TRBJ2-6; D is possibly TRBD2 (6 bases). V was shortened by 4 bases and J by 4 bases, with 17 bases between the two germline ends. There are 17 residues in the CDR3. Germline-derived CDR1 and CDR2 are SEHNR and FQNEAQ (reference sequence). The DNA of the CDR3 is TGTGCCAGCAGCTCCGCCGGGAGAAGGTCGGGGGCCAACGTCCTGACTTTC. This gives the protein CASSSAGRRSGANVLTF.

This clonotype was observed at least ten times. The gene calls are TRBV29-1 and TRBJ2-5; 13 bases are a match to TRBD2. CDR1 is SQVTM and CDR2 is ANQGSEA in the germline V gene. The trim removed 5 bases at V and 0 bases at J, leaving 12 bases unmatched. The CDR3 runs 18 residues. The CDR3 DNA is TGCAGCGTTTGGCCCGGGACTAGCGGGATCTTGTACCAAGAGACCCAGTACTTC. It translates to CSVWPGTSGILYQETQYF.

The rearrangement uses TRBV7-2 and TRBJ2-7, with 11 positions matching TRBD2. The CDR3 covers 19 residues. Trimming cost V 2 bases and J 0 bases; bases outside gene matches: 12. From germline, CDR1 is SGHTA and CDR2 FQGNSA. CDR3 DNA sequence: TGTGCCAGCAGCTTAAGTTCAGGACTAGCGGGTAGAAGCTCCTACGAGCAGTACTTC. Its translation is CASSLSSGLAGRSSYEQYF.

Here the CDR3 reads CSARVGGQGSNSPLHF. The CDR3 region has the DNA TGCAGTGCTAGAGTAGGGGGACAGGGGTCTAATTCACCCCTCCACTTT. V and J are TRBV20-1 and TRBJ1-6; 10 bases fit TRBD1. This CDR3 is built from 16 residues. Germline V gene lookup returns CDR1 DFQATT and CDR2 SNEGSKA (reference sequence). Trimming removed 1 base from V and 6 bases from J; junction bases left unmatched: 6.

This clonotype was seen at least ten times. This CDR3 is CSVEGFNGYTF. CDR3 DNA: TGCAGCGTTGAAGGGTTCAACGGCTACACCTTC. The chain links TRBV29-1 to TRBJ1-2; no firm D call. The CDR3 extends over 11 amino acids. V was pared by 1 base and J by 8 bases, with 8 bases between. Germline lookup yields CDR1 SQVTM and CDR2 ANQGSEA.